This is a list of T cell receptor beta chains from one sample in a study of CD8 T cells in Susac syndrome. TCRdb re-called the immunoSEQ multiplex PCR reads through MiXCR, storing one row per CDR3 protein. The repertoire consists of roughly 160,000 distinct CDR3 sequences, with approximately 95% occurring once and the leading ten covering around 0.13%. The material sequenced was CD4+ T cells from PBMCs. These receptors originate from a human donor with Susac syndrome. Each CDR3 is given with its conserved first and last residue. Each record gives: CDR3 DNA, CDR3 protein, J gene, D gene, clone size, V gene. D genes are given only for firm matches. Part of the rows lack a size; the others show once, few, many or a class for expanded clones.

CDR3 DNA: TGTGCCAGCAGTTCCGCCGGGACTACAAAGTACTTC
CDR3 protein: CASSSAGTTKYF
J gene: TRBJ2-5
D gene: TRBD2
clone size: NA
V gene: TRBV28

CDR3 DNA: TGTGCCAGTACGACTAGAACCTACAATGAGCAGTTCTTC
CDR3 protein: CASTTRTYNEQFF
J gene: TRBJ2-1
D gene: NA
clone size: once
V gene: TRBV12-3/TRBV12-4

CDR3 DNA: TGCAGCGACAGAAGAAGGGAGGAGCAGTTCTTC
CDR3 protein: CSDRRREEQFF
J gene: TRBJ2-1
D gene: NA
clone size: once
V gene: TRBV29-1

CDR3 DNA: TGTGCTAGTGGTCTCGGATCTCCCACAGATACGCAGTATTTT
CDR3 protein: CASGLGSPTDTQYF
J gene: TRBJ2-3
D gene: NA
clone size: NA
V gene: TRBV12-5

CDR3 DNA: TGTGCCAGCAGTTTAGGGACTAGCACAGATACGCAGTATTTT
CDR3 protein: CASSLGTSTDTQYF
J gene: TRBJ2-3
D gene: NA
clone size: few
V gene: TRBV28

CDR3 DNA: TGTGCCAGCAGCTTAGTGGCCAGGGGATACAATGAGCAGTTCTTC
CDR3 protein: CASSLVARGYNEQFF
J gene: TRBJ2-1
D gene: NA
clone size: NA
V gene: TRBV7-2

CDR3 DNA: TGCAGCGTTAAAAACCGGGCCGACAATGAGCAGTTCTTC
CDR3 protein: CSVKNRADNEQFF
J gene: TRBJ2-1
D gene: NA
clone size: NA
V gene: TRBV29-1

CDR3 DNA: TGCAGCGTTGGGGGGGAGACCCAGTACTTC
CDR3 protein: CSVGGETQYF
J gene: TRBJ2-5
D gene: NA
clone size: once
V gene: TRBV29-1

CDR3 DNA: TGTGCCAGCAGTCCCTCATCCTATGGCTACACCTTC
CDR3 protein: CASSPSSYGYTF
J gene: TRBJ1-2
D gene: NA
clone size: NA
V gene: TRBV28

CDR3 DNA: TGTGCCAGTAGTCTGACAGGCTTGGGAACGGCTGGGGCCAACGTCCTGACTTTC
CDR3 protein: CASSLTGLGTAGANVLTF
J gene: TRBJ2-6
D gene: NA
clone size: once
V gene: TRBV19

CDR3 DNA: TGTGCCAGCAGCTTTGGTCAGCCAACGCAAGAGACCCAGTACTTC
CDR3 protein: CASSFGQPTQETQYF
J gene: TRBJ2-5
D gene: NA
clone size: NA
V gene: TRBV7-9

CDR3 DNA: TGCAGCGTTGCAGGTGCAGGGGCTAACTATGGCTACACCTTC
CDR3 protein: CSVAGAGANYGYTF
J gene: TRBJ1-2
D gene: NA
clone size: once
V gene: TRBV29-1

CDR3 DNA: TGTGCCAGCAGTCAAGACAGGGGTGGGAACATTCAGTACTTC
CDR3 protein: CASSQDRGGNIQYF
J gene: TRBJ2-4
D gene: TRBD1
clone size: NA
V gene: TRBV7-2

CDR3 DNA: TGTGCCAGCAGTTACTCTACCGGGGAGCTGTTTTTT
CDR3 protein: CASSYSTGELFF
J gene: TRBJ2-2
D gene: NA
clone size: few
V gene: TRBV6-6

CDR3 DNA: TGTGCCAGCAGCTTACAGTGGGGCGAAGCTGAAGCTTTCTTT
CDR3 protein: CASSLQWGEAEAFF
J gene: TRBJ1-1
D gene: NA
clone size: NA
V gene: TRBV7-2

CDR3 DNA: TGCGCCAGCAGCTTGCAGGGGGCGATCTACGAGCAGTACTTC
CDR3 protein: CASSLQGAIYEQYF
J gene: TRBJ2-7
D gene: TRBD1
clone size: NA
V gene: TRBV5-1

CDR3 DNA: TGTGCCATCACAGACCCGGGGCGAGAGACCCAGTACTTC
CDR3 protein: CAITDPGRETQYF
J gene: TRBJ2-5
D gene: NA
clone size: NA
V gene: TRBV10-3

CDR3 DNA: TGTGCCAGCAGCTTAGCCTGGACAGTATTGAACACTGAAGCTTTCTTT
CDR3 protein: CASSLAWTVLNTEAFF
J gene: TRBJ1-1
D gene: NA
clone size: NA
V gene: TRBV7-2